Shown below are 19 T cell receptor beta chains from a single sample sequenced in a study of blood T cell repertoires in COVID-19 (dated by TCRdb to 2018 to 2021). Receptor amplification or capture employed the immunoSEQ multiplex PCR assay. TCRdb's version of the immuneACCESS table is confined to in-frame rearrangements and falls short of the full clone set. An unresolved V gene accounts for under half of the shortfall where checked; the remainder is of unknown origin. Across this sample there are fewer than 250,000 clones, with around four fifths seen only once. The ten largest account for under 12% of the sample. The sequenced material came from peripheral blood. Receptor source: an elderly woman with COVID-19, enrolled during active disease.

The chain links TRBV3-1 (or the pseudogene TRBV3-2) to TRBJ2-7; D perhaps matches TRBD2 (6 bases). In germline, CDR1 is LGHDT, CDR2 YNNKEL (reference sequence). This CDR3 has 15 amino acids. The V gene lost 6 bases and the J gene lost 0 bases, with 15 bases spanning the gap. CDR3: CASRGSTRSSYEQYF. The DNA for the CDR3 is TGTGCCAGCAGGGGGTCGACTAGATCCTCCTACGAGCAGTACTTC.

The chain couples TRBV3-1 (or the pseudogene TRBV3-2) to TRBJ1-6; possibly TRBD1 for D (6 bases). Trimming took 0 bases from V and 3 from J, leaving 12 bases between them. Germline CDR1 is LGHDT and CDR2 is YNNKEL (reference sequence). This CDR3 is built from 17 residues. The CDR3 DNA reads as TGTGCCAGCAGCCAAGAGCTGGGGGCAGGCTATAATTCACCCCTCCACTTT. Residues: CASSQELGAGYNSPLHF.

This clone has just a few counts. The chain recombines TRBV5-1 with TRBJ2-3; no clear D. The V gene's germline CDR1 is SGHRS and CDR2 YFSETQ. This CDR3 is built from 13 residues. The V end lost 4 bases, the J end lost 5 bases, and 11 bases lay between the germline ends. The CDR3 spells CASSPRGQDTQYF. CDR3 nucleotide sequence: TGCGCCAGCAGCCCGAGAGGCCAAGATACGCAGTATTTT.

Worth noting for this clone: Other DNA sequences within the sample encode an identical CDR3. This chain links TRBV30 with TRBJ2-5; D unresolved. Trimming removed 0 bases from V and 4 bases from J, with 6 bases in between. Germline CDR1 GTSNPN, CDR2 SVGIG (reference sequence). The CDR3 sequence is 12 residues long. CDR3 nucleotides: TGTGCCTGGAGTGTACTTGCAGAGACCCAGTACTTC. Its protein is CAWSVLAETQYF.

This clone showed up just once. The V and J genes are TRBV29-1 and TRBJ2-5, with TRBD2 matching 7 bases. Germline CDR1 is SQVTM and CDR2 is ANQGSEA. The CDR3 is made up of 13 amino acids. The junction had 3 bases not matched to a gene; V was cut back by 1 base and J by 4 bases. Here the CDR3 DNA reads TGCAGCGTTGAAGGGGGCGGGGGAGAGACCCAGTACTTC. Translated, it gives CSVEGGGGETQYF.

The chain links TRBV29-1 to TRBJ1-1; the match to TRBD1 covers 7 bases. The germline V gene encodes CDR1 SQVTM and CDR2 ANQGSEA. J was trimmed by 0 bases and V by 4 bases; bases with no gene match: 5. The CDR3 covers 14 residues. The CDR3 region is CSVARDSMNTEAFF. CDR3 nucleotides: TGCAGCGTTGCCCGGGACAGCATGAACACTGAAGCTTTCTTT.

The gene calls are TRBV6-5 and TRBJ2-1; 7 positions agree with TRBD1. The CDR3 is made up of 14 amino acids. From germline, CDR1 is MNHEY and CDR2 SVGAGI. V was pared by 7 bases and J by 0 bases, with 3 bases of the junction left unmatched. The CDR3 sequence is CASIRGFSYNEQFF. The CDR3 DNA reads TGTGCCAGCATCAGGGGGTTCTCCTACAATGAGCAGTTCTTC.

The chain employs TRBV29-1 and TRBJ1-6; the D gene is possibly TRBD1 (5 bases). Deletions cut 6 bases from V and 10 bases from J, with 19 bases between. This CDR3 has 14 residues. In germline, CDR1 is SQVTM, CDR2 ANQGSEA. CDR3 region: CSVRAGGVGSPLHF. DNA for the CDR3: TGCAGCGTGCGGGCCGGAGGGGTCGGGTCACCCCTCCACTTT.

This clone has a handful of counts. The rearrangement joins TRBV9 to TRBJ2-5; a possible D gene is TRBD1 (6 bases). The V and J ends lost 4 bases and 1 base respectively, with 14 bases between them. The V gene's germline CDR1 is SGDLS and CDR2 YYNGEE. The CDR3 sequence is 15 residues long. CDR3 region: CASSPTLDSQETQYF. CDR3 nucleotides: TGTGCCAGCAGCCCCACTCTGGACAGCCAAGAGACCCAGTACTTC.

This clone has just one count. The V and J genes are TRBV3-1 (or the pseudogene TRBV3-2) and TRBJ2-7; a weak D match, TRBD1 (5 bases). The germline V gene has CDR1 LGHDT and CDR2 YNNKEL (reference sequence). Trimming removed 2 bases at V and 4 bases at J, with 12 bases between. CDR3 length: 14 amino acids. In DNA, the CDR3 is TGTGCCAGCAGCCAACAGGGAACTGATTACGAGCAGTACTTC. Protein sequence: CASSQQGTDYEQYF.

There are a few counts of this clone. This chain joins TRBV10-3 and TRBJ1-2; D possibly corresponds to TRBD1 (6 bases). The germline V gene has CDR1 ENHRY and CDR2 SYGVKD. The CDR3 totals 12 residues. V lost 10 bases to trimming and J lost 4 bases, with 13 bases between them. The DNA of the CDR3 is TGTGCCACCTCCGGGACAACCTATGGCTACACCTTC. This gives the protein CATSGTTYGYTF.

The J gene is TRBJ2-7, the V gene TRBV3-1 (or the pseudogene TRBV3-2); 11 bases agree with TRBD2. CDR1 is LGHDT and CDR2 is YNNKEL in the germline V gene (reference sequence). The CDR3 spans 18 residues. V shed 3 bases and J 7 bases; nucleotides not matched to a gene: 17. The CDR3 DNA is TGTGCCAGCAGCCAGGGGCCCCCTAGCGGGGGGTCCTATTGGGAGCAGTACTTC. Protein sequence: CASSQGPPSGGSYWEQYF.

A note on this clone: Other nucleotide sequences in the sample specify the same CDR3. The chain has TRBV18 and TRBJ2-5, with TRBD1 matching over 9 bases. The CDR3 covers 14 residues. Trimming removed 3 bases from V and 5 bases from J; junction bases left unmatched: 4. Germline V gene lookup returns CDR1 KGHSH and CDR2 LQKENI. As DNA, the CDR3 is TGTGCCAGCTCACCGGGACAGGGCGCGGAGACCCAGTACTTC. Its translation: CASSPGQGAETQYF.

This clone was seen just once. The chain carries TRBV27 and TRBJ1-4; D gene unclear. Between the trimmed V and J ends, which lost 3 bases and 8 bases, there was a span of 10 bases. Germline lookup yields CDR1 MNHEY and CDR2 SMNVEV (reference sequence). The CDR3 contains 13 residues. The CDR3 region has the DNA TGTGCCAGCAGTTTTCTATTCGGGGAAAAACTGTTTTTT. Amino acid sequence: CASSFLFGEKLFF.

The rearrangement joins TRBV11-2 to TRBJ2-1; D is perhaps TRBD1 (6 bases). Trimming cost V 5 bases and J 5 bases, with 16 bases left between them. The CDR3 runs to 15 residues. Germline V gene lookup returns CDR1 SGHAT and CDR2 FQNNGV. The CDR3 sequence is CASSRGGQVNNEQFF. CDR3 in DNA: TGTGCCAGCAGCCGAGGGGGACAAGTTAACAATGAGCAGTTCTTC.

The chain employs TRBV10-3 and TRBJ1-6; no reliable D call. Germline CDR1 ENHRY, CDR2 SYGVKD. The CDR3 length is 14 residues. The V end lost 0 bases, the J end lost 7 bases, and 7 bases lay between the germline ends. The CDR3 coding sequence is TGTGCCATCAGTGAGTCCTCAGAAAATTCACCCCTCCACTTT. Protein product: CAISESSENSPLHF.

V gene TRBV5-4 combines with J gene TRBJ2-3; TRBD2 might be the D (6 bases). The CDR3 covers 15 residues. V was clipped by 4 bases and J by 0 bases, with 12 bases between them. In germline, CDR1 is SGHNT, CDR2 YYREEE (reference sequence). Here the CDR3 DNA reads TGTGCCAGCAGCCCGAAGCGGGTTAGCACAGATACGCAGTATTTT. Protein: CASSPKRVSTDTQYF.

The CDR3, as DNA: TGTGCCAGCAGCTCAACGGGACAGTATAATGAAAAACTGTTTTTT. It yields the protein CASSSTGQYNEKLFF. The chain joins TRBV11-2 to TRBJ1-4; 7 nucleotides match TRBD1. The CDR3 is 15 amino acids. The V segment lost 4 bases and the J segment 4 bases; nucleotides outside the gene matches: 6. The germline V gene has CDR1 SGHAT and CDR2 FQNNGV.

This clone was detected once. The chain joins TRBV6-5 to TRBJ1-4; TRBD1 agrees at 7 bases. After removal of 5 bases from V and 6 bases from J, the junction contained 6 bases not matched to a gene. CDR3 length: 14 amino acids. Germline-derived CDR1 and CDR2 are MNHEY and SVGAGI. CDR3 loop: CASSRTGPDEKLFF. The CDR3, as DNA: TGTGCCAGCAGTAGGACAGGCCCGGATGAAAAACTGTTTTTT.